Below, one T cell receptor beta chain is given with its context. Authors' methods: Amplified reference gene primers provided the basis for estimating nucleated cell counts. Sequenced by immunoSEQ multiplex PCR; TCRdb stores in-frame clones only, minus some. V and J calls and clone size are given by that table; D and trimming were obtained from the DNA. The top ten clones hold around 25% of a sample with some 250,000 clones, approximately 88% of them seen once. The V and J ends lost 5 bases and 6 bases, in that order; junction bases with no gene match: 5. Germline CDR1 and CDR2: MNHEY and SMNVEV (reference sequence). This CDR3 has 15 residues. The data belong to a study of blood T cell repertoires in COVID-19.

The TCR originated in a man aged 40-49 years with acute or convalescent COVID-19. This chain joins TRBV27 and TRBJ2-1; TRBD2 matches at 12 bases. The sample was peripheral blood. CDR3 residues: CASSPRTSGTNEQFF. CDR3 in DNA: TGTGCCAGCAGTCCACGGACTAGCGGGACCAATGAGCAGTTCTTC.